A single sample is the source of the 10 T cell receptor beta chains below, sequenced in a study of beta chain features in type 1 diabetes. Investigators reverse transcribed all isolated RNA, so they sequenced expressed TCRB transcripts. TCRdb's table, derived via immunoSEQ multiplex PCR, lists solely in-frame clones and lacks some. The data show about 930,000 clones, 15% to 20% seen once. The sequenced sample was naive CD4+ T cells from blood. The receptor set was obtained from a woman younger than 35 in good health.

This clone was counted a few times. The J gene is TRBJ2-7, the V gene TRBV7-2, with D maybe TRBD2 (6 bases). The CDR3 loop spans 14 amino acids. CDR1 and CDR2 (germline): SGHTA, FQGNSA. Trimming took 5 bases from V and 2 from J, leaving 13 bases between them. The CDR3 protein is CASSTRLGTYEQYF. CDR3 in DNA: TGTGCCAGCAGCACGAGACTAGGGACCTACGAGCAGTACTTC.

This sequence joins TRBV27 and TRBJ2-3; TRBD2 might be the D (5 bases). Trimming pared 6 bases from V and 10 bases from J, leaving 23 bases between. Germline values: CDR1 MNHEY, CDR2 SMNVEV (reference sequence). The length of the CDR3 is 15 residues. The CDR3 DNA reads as TGTGCCAGCAGCCCCCGGGCACGGGCGAGAGGGTCGCAGTATTTT. Its protein product is CASSPRARARGSQYF.

This clone was detected only a few times. The V call is TRBV2, the J call TRBJ1-1; D unclear. V was shortened by 8 bases and J by 7 bases, with 8 bases between the two germline ends. CDR1 is SNHLY, CDR2 FYNNEI, per germline. This CDR3 is 10 amino acids long. CDR3 coding DNA: TGTGCCAGCGGTGGATTTGAAGCTTTCTTT. Protein sequence: CASGGFEAFF.

As concerns this clone: The sample carries other DNA sequences with the same CDR3. The chain recombines TRBV11-2 with TRBJ2-7; D is unresolved. Looked up from germline, CDR1 is SGHAT and CDR2 is FQNNGV. This CDR3 has 11 amino acids. V lost 1 base and J 4 bases, leaving 2 bases between the germline ends. CDR3 amino acids: CASSLVYEQYF. DNA of the CDR3: TGTGCCAGCAGCTTAGTTTACGAGCAGTACTTC.

On this clone itself: The same CDR3 arises from other DNA sequences in this sample as well. V gene TRBV7-3 combines with J gene TRBJ1-3; D gene ambiguous. CDR1 and CDR2 (germline): SGHTA, FQGTGA. This CDR3 is 13 amino acids long. V lost 2 bases and J 3 bases, leaving 5 bases between the germline ends. The CDR3 protein is CASSLDRGNTIYF. CDR3 nucleotides: TGTGCCAGCAGCTTAGACCGTGGAAACACCATATATTTT.

V gene TRBV7-2 combines with J gene TRBJ2-5, with 11 bases lining up with TRBD2. The better agreement between TRBJ2-7 and the DNA end casts doubt on the J call. This CDR3 contains 15 residues. Germline V CDR1 and CDR2: SGHTA, FQGNSA. This CDR3 is CASSFRLAGIYEQYF. DNA of the CDR3: TGTGCCAGCAGCTTCCGACTAGCGGGAATCTACGAGCAGTACTTC.

The J gene is TRBJ2-5, the V gene TRBV5-1; weak D call: TRBD2 (5 bases). The J call may be faulty, since TRBJ2-7 better matches the DNA end. Germline loops: CDR1 SGHRS, CDR2 YFSETQ. The CDR3 is made up of 14 amino acids. CDR3 nucleotides: TGCGCCAGCAGCTTGGTTCCGGGGACCTACGAGCAGTACTTC. Residues: CASSLVPGTYEQYF.

This clone has just one count. The V and J genes are TRBV7-6 and TRBJ2-3; TRBD2 agrees at 8 bases. The length of the CDR3 is 16 residues. Germline V gene sequence: CDR1 SGHVS, CDR2 FNYEAQ. The V and J ends lost 5 bases and 2 bases, in that order; junction bases with no gene match: 9. The CDR3 sequence: CASSRNSGTLTDTQYF. CDR3 in DNA: TGTGCCAGCAGCCGAAATAGCGGGACCCTCACAGATACGCAGTATTTT.

This chain connects TRBV28 to TRBJ2-7; D is undetermined. The germline V and J ends were trimmed by 2 bases and 6 bases, with 5 bases remaining between them. Germline values: CDR1 MDHEN, CDR2 SYDVKM. The CDR3 spans 11 residues. CDR3 nucleotides: TGTGCCAGCAGTTTACTATTCGAGCAGTACTTC. Its translation is CASSLLFEQYF. The entire variable domain, with the rest obtained from reference TRBV28 and TRBJ2-7, is as follows: DVKVTQSSRYLVKRTGEKVFLECVQDMDHENMFWYRQDPGLGLRLIYFSYDVKMKEKGDIPEGYSVSREKKERFSLILESASTNQTSMYLCASSLLFEQYFGPGTRLTVT.

This clone was counted only a few times. This rearrangement joins TRBV7-3 to TRBJ2-5, with D unresolved. V gave up 0 bases and J gave up 5 bases, with 13 bases separating them. Germline CDR1 reads SGHTA; CDR2 reads FQGTGA. The CDR3 has 15 residues. The CDR3 protein is CASSLTSAFTETQYF. CDR3 DNA sequence: TGTGCCAGCAGCTTAACTTCGGCGTTCACCGAGACCCAGTACTTC.